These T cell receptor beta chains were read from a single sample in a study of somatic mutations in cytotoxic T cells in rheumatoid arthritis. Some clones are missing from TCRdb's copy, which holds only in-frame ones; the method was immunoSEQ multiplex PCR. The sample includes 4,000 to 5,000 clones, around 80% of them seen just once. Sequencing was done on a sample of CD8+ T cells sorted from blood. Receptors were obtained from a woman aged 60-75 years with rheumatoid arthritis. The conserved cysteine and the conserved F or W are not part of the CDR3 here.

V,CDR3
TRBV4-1,ASSPSFGSTTNTEAF
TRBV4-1,ASSQDGGADTQY
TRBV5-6,ASSEYPNEQF
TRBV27,ASMGGGRLNTEAF
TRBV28,ASSFAGRSWKLF
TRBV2,ASSWDSDSNQPQH
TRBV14,ASSQGRSVGAKNIQY
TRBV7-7,ASSKRLAQQETQY
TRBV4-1,ASSQESRGGDSYNEQF
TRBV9,ASSRQGSSPLH
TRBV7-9,ASSFGGEETQY
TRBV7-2,ASSLADRGREKLF
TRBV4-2,ASSQGEGLAGAETQY
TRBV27,ASRTGVATIYEQY